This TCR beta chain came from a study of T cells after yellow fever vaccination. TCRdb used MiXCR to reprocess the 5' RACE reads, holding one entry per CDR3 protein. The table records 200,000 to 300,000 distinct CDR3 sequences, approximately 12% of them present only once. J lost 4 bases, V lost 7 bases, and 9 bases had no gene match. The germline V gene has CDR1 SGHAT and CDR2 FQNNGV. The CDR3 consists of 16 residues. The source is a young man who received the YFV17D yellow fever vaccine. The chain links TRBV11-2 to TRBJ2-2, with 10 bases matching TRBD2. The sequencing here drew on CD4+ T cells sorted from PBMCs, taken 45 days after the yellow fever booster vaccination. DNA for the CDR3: TGTGCCAGCAACCTCCTAGCGGGAGATGTCACCGGGGAGCTGTTTTTT. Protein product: CASNLLAGDVTGELFF.